This section outlines one TCR beta chain sequence together with its context. The antigen is undetermined. This sample stems from a study of shared clonotypes between healthy human individuals. Study-level results: Estimated richness values were generally larger in naive subsets than in memory subsets. Non-shared clonotypes showed lower generation probabilities than clonotypes common to all four donors. Large sequencing depth failed to make sorted-subset sequencing complete, rarefaction showed. Researchers sampled only blood; tissue repertoires likely differ.

Profiled with immunoSEQ multiplex PCR; TCRdb holds only in-frame clones, not every one. The data contain some 600,000 clones, roughly 96% of them seen just once; the ten biggest clones take up 0.11%. Germline V gene lookup returns CDR1 MNHEY and CDR2 SMNVEV (reference sequence). The CDR3 length is 11 residues. Deletions cut 4 bases from V and 5 bases from J, with 6 bases between. CD45RO negativity and positive selection for CCR7 defined naive CD8 cells, a population that excluded terminally differentiated effector memory CD45RA+ cells. V gene TRBV27 combines with J gene TRBJ2-7; D gene unclear. The specimen was naive CD8+ T cells sorted from blood. The TCR originated in a woman aged 30 to 39 in good health. This chain's CDR3 is CASSSPDEQYF. In nucleotides, the CDR3 is TGTGCCAGCAGTTCTCCCGACGAGCAGTACTTC.